Below, 30 T cell receptor beta chains from the same sample are listed, as sequenced in a study of cytomegalovirus exposure and HLA in healthy donors. The PCR ran on 60 Vbeta and 13 Jbeta primers. Some clones are missing from TCRdb's copy, which holds only in-frame ones; the method was immunoSEQ multiplex PCR. The data hold about 150,000 clones, with approximately 73% observed a single time. Sequenced: PBMCs. The receptors come from a woman aged 18-30 years in good health and CMV-seronegative.

The gene calls are TRBV5-1 and TRBJ1-2; 9 bases line up with TRBD1. This CDR3 is built from 13 residues. V gave up 4 bases and J gave up 8 bases; unmatched junction bases: 6. Looked up from germline, CDR1 is SGHRS and CDR2 is YFSETQ. The CDR3 nucleotides are TGCGCCAGCAGCCTAGGGACAGGGAGAGGCTACACCTTC. Translating gives CASSLGTGRGYTF.

The chain carries TRBV19 and TRBJ1-5; TRBD1 matches 8 bases. J lost 3 bases, V lost 4 bases, and 14 bases had no gene match. CDR1 and CDR2 from the germline V gene are LNHDA and SQIVND (reference sequence). This CDR3 region has 18 residues. CDR3 residues: CASSRGQAANLNNQPQHF. The CDR3 DNA sequence: TGTGCCAGTAGTAGGGGACAGGCCGCGAACCTGAACAATCAGCCCCAGCATTTT.

The V and J genes are TRBV7-2 and TRBJ2-2; 9 nucleotides match TRBD2. From germline, CDR1 is SGHTA and CDR2 FQGNSA. The CDR3 is 16 amino acids. The ends lost 5 bases at V and 3 bases at J; junction bases unmatched: 7. The CDR3 spells CASSNSGSRDTGELFF. The DNA for the CDR3 is TGTGCCAGCAGCAATAGCGGGAGTAGGGACACCGGGGAGCTGTTTTTT.

This chain links TRBV25-1 with TRBJ1-5; TRBD1 aligns across 7 bases. Germline loops: CDR1 MGHDK, CDR2 SYGVNS. Trimming at V came to 6 bases and at J to 16 bases, leaving 9 bases not matched to a gene. The CDR3 length is 11 residues. The CDR3 DNA sequence: TGTGCCAGCAGCAGACAGGGCTCCGGACATTTT. Its protein product is CASSRQGSGHF.

V gene TRBV6-6 combines with J gene TRBJ1-4; TRBD1 aligns across 8 bases. The ends lost 4 bases at V and 7 bases at J; junction bases unmatched: 5. The CDR3 has 14 residues. CDR1 MNHNY and CDR2 SVGAGI come from the germline V gene (reference sequence). The CDR3 DNA reads TGTGCCAGCAGTTCGAGGACAGGGATTGAAAAACTGTTTTTT. Its translation: CASSSRTGIEKLFF.

The chain employs TRBV5-4 and TRBJ1-1; no clear D gene. The CDR3 contains 14 residues. Deletions cut 0 bases from V and 1 base from J, with 7 bases between. CDR1 is SGHNT, CDR2 YYREEE, per germline (reference sequence). Here the CDR3 DNA reads TGTGCCAGCAGCTTGGCCAGGCAGAACACTGAAGCTTTCTTT. Translation gives CASSLARQNTEAFF.

This rearrangement joins TRBV28 to TRBJ1-4; no firm D call. Trimming shortened V by 7 bases and J by 0 bases, and 12 bases separated the two germline ends. The CDR3 length is 15 residues. Germline CDR1 MDHEN, CDR2 SYDVKM. CDR3 sequence: CASTPGGATNEKLFF. The CDR3 region has the DNA TGTGCCAGCACCCCCGGTGGTGCAACTAATGAAAAACTGTTTTTT.

This clone has a handful of counts. V is TRBV7-8 and J is TRBJ1-2, with 7 nucleotides matching TRBD1. V lost 5 bases and J lost 1; bases outside the gene matches: 13. This CDR3 has 17 residues. Germline V gene sequence: CDR1 SGHVS, CDR2 FQNEAQ. CDR3 bases: TGTGCCAGCAGCGCTAGACCGGGACAGAATTTTAACTATGGCTACACCTTC. As protein: CASSARPGQNFNYGYTF.

V and J are TRBV28 and TRBJ2-7; D not certain. Germline lookup yields CDR1 MDHEN and CDR2 SYDVKM. The CDR3 covers 11 residues. Trimming removed 6 bases from V and 0 bases from J, with 3 bases in between. The CDR3 reads CASSDSYEQYV. In DNA, the CDR3 is TGTGCCAGCAGCGACTCCTACGAGCAGTACGTC.

The chain recombines TRBV7-9 with TRBJ2-1, with D maybe TRBD2 (5 bases). This CDR3 comprises 13 residues. V gave up 3 bases and J gave up 7 bases, with 10 bases separating them. Germline values: CDR1 SEHNR, CDR2 FQNEAQ (reference sequence). CDR3 in amino acids: CASSLTRLNEQFF. The DNA of the CDR3 is TGTGCCAGCAGCTTGACCAGACTAAATGAGCAGTTCTTC.

This clone was seen once. V and J are TRBV5-1 and TRBJ1-3; 8 bases align to TRBD1. The germline CDR1 and CDR2 sequences are SGHRS and YFSETQ. The CDR3 sequence is 17 residues long. The J segment lost 0 bases and the V segment lost 4 bases, leaving 9 bases of the junction unmatched. CDR3 region: CASSAGKGQDSGNTIYF. CDR3 coding DNA: TGCGCCAGCAGCGCCGGAAAGGGACAGGACTCTGGAAACACCATATATTTT.

The chain carries TRBV18 and TRBJ2-7, with D perhaps matching TRBD2 (5 bases). This CDR3 has 14 amino acids. The V and J ends lost 5 bases and 2 bases respectively, with 13 bases between them. Germline V CDR1 and CDR2: KGHSH, LQKENI. The CDR3 DNA reads TGTGCCAGCTCAGTCAACCTGGAGGCCTACGAGCAGTACGTC. It yields the protein CASSVNLEAYEQYV.

The CDR3 loop is CASSLGPGTAYGYTF. CDR3 DNA sequence: TGCGCCAGCAGCTTGGGCCCCGGGACAGCCTATGGCTACACCTTC. The chain is built from TRBV5-1 and TRBJ1-2, with TRBD1 matching over 7 bases. The CDR3 covers 15 residues. The junction had 6 bases not matched to a gene; V was cut back by 0 bases and J by 4 bases. CDR1 is SGHRS and CDR2 is YFSETQ in the germline V gene.

V usage is TRBV30 and J usage is TRBJ2-3; 7 bases are shared with TRBD2. The ends lost 4 bases at V and 5 bases at J; junction bases unmatched: 12. Germline values: CDR1 GTSNPN, CDR2 SVGIG (reference sequence). The CDR3 spans 15 residues. The chain's CDR3 is CAWNGGGEYRDTQYF. The DNA for the CDR3 is TGTGCCTGGAATGGTGGGGGGGAGTATAGAGATACGCAGTATTTT. Drawing the rest from reference TRBV30 and TRBJ2-3, the complete variable domain is SQTIHQWPATLVQPVGSPLSLECTVEGTSNPNLYWYRQAAGRGLQLLFYSVGIGQISSEVPQNLSASRPQDRQFILSSKKLLLSDSGFYLCAWNGGGEYRDTQYFGPGTRLTVL.

This clone was observed a handful of times. The rearrangement links TRBV7-2 to TRBJ2-1; TRBD2 matches 11 bases. In germline, CDR1 is SGHTA, CDR2 FQGNSA. Trimming removed 10 bases from V and 0 bases from J; junction bases left unmatched: 5. This CDR3 is 15 amino acids long. CDR3 DNA sequence: TGTGCCACCTCTAGCGGGGGGAGCTCCTACAATGAGCAGTTCTTC. Translated, it gives CATSSGGSSYNEQFF.

V usage is TRBV18 and J usage is TRBJ1-1; D might be TRBD1 (6 bases). The CDR3 is 14 residues long. The V and J ends lost 3 bases and 2 bases respectively, with 10 bases between them. CDR1 and CDR2 (germline): KGHSH, LQKENI. CDR3 nucleotides: TGTGCCAGCTCACCTCTGGGACACAACACTGAAGCTTTCTTT. Encoded protein: CASSPLGHNTEAFF.

V gene TRBV5-4 combines with J gene TRBJ2-5, with TRBD2 as a possible D gene (7 bases). CDR1 and CDR2 from the germline V gene are SGHNT and YYREEE (reference sequence). CDR3 length: 14 amino acids. Trimming took 2 bases from V and 5 from J, leaving 13 bases between them. The CDR3 sequence: CASSFRGAGETQYF. CDR3 sequence (DNA): TGTGCCAGCAGCTTTCGGGGGGCGGGGGAGACCCAGTACTTC.

V gene TRBV7-5 combines with J gene TRBJ1-2. TRBV7-5 is described as a pseudogene. The CDR3 runs 17 residues. The CDR3 DNA is TGTGTCAGAAGCTTATCCGGACTCAGGACTGACTCCTATGGCTACACCTTC. Its protein is CVRSLSGLRTDSYGYTF.

V usage is TRBV5-1 and J usage is TRBJ1-1; 7 bases align to TRBD1. J lost 9 bases, V lost 0 bases, and 5 bases had no gene match. CDR1 is SGHRS, CDR2 YFSETQ, per germline. The CDR3 contains 13 residues. The DNA for the CDR3 is TGCGCCAGCAGCTTGGAGCCAGGGGGAAAAGCTTTCTTT. It codes for CASSLEPGGKAFF.

CDR3 amino acids: CASSLQGAEAFF. The CDR3 DNA reads as TGTGCCAGCAGTCTACAGGGAGCTGAAGCTTTCTTT. This chain uses TRBV11-3 with TRBJ1-1; weak D call: TRBD1 (6 bases). This CDR3 comprises 12 residues. Per germline, CDR1 SGHNT and CDR2 YENEEA. V was pared by 6 bases and J by 6 bases, with 11 bases between.

V gene TRBV29-1 combines with J gene TRBJ2-7, with 14 positions matching TRBD2. The trim removed 5 bases at V and 1 base at J, leaving 4 bases unmatched. The CDR3 has 15 residues. CDR1 and CDR2 (germline): SQVTM, ANQGSEA. The chain's CDR3 is CSVPGTSGSSYEQYV. The CDR3, as DNA: TGCAGCGTTCCGGGGACTAGCGGGAGTTCCTACGAGCAGTACGTC.

The rearrangement joins TRBV27 to TRBJ1-2, with D perhaps matching TRBD1 (6 bases). CDR1 is MNHEY and CDR2 is SMNVEV in the germline V gene (reference sequence). The CDR3 sequence is 16 residues long. Trimming pared 2 bases from V and 3 bases from J, leaving 16 bases between. The CDR3 sequence is CASSLGTGGRYYGYTF. The CDR3 DNA sequence: TGTGCCAGCAGTTTAGGGACGGGGGGCAGGTACTATGGCTACACCTTC.

This clone has a handful of counts. The chain joins TRBV25-1 to TRBJ1-5; D perhaps matches TRBD1 (6 bases). V shed 4 bases and J shed 4 bases, with 14 bases lying between them. Germline lookup yields CDR1 MGHDK and CDR2 SYGVNS. CDR3 length: 15 amino acids. CDR3 DNA sequence: TGTGCCAGCAGTGCTCCGGGGGGGGCAAATCAGCCCCAGCATTTT. Translated: CASSAPGGANQPQHF.

This clone was counted a few times. The chain uses TRBV5-4 and TRBJ2-3; 13 bases align to TRBD2. The J segment lost 6 bases and the V segment lost 4 bases, leaving 5 bases of the junction unmatched. CDR3 size: 15 residues. Germline V gene lookup returns CDR1 SGHNT and CDR2 YYREEE (reference sequence). CDR3 protein: CASSRTSGGSDTQYF. The DNA of the CDR3 is TGTGCCAGCAGCCGGACTAGCGGGGGATCGGATACGCAGTATTTT. Looking up the rest from reference TRBV5-4 and TRBJ2-3 gives the full variable domain: ETGVTQSPTHLIKTRGQQVTLRCSSQSGHNTVSWYQQALGQGPQFIFQYYREEENGRGNFPPRFSGLQFPNYSSELNVNALELDDSALYLCASSRTSGGSDTQYFGPGTRLTVL.

The chain carries TRBV7-9 and TRBJ1-4, with D perhaps matching TRBD1 (5 bases). Germline V gene sequence: CDR1 SEHNR, CDR2 FQNEAQ (reference sequence). The V end was cut by 2 bases, the J end by 5 bases, with 6 bases between. The CDR3 is 13 residues long. CDR3 amino acids: CASSLQGNEKLFF. In DNA form, the CDR3 reads TGTGCCAGCAGCTTACAGGGAAATGAAAAACTGTTTTTT.

The chain employs TRBV11-2 and TRBJ2-3; 10 bases map to TRBD2. The germline CDR1 and CDR2 sequences are SGHAT and FQNNGV. The J segment lost 0 bases and the V segment lost 2 bases, leaving 2 bases of the junction unmatched. This CDR3 contains 16 residues. For the CDR3, the DNA is TGTGCCAGCAGCTTATCAGCGGGAGGGAGCACAGATACGCAGTATTTT. Translation: CASSLSAGGSTDTQYF.

V usage is TRBV13 and J usage is TRBJ1-4; D unresolved. Deletions cut 5 bases from V and 1 base from J, with 11 bases between. The CDR3 is 15 residues long. Germline V lookup: CDR1 PRHDT, CDR2 FYEKMQ (reference sequence). In nucleotides, the CDR3 is TGTGCCAGCAGCCCATCGGAGGGAACTAATGAAAAACTGTTTTTT. Translating it yields CASSPSEGTNEKLFF.

The V gene is TRBV11-2, the J gene TRBJ2-7, with 9 nucleotides matching TRBD2. CDR1 SGHAT and CDR2 FQNNGV come from the germline V gene. Losses at the gene ends were 5 bases for V and 0 bases for J; bases not matched to a gene: 5. The CDR3 runs to 15 residues. CDR3: CASSPSGRYSYEQYV. The CDR3 nucleotides are TGTGCCAGCAGCCCCAGCGGGAGGTACTCCTACGAGCAGTACGTC.

The chain is built from TRBV9 and TRBJ1-4; TRBD1 is a possible D gene (6 bases). This CDR3 region has 15 residues. V was shortened by 0 bases and J by 8 bases, with 14 bases between the two germline ends. Germline V CDR1 and CDR2: SGDLS, YYNGEE. The CDR3 DNA reads as TGTGCCAGCAGCGTAGGGGGGGGCTCAGGAGAAAAACTGTTTTTT. It specifies CASSVGGGSGEKLFF.

The chain employs TRBV29-1 and TRBJ2-3; D perhaps matches TRBD1 (5 bases). The CDR3 consists of 13 residues. Germline CDR1 reads SQVTM; CDR2 reads ANQGSEA. Trimming left V 8 bases short and J 2 bases short, with 14 bases between. The CDR3 sequence is CSTGRGLTDTQYF. The CDR3 DNA reads as TGCAGCACTGGAAGGGGTCTCACAGATACGCAGTATTTT.